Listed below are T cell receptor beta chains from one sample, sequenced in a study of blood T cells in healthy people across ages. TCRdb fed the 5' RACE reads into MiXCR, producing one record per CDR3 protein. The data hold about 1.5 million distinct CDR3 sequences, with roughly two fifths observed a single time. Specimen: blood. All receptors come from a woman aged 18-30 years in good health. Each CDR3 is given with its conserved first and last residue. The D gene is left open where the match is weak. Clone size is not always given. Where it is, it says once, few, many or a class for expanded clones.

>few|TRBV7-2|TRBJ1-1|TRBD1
CASSSRTGGLAFF
TGTGCCAGCAGCTCCCGAACAGGGGGCTTGGCTTTCTTT
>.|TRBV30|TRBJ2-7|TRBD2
CAWSVEERGPYEQYF
TGTGCCTGGAGTGTAGAGGAGCGGGGCCCCTACGAGCAGTACTTC
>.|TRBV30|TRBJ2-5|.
CAWSVFGSQETQYF
TGTGCCTGGAGTGTGTTTGGGAGTCAAGAGACCCAGTACTTC
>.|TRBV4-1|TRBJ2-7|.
CASSLISGTWAFYEQYF
TGCGCCAGCAGCCTCATATCCGGGACATGGGCTTTCTACGAGCAGTACTTC
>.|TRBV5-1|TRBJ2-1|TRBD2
CASSVGLAGGLLDEQFF
TGCGCCAGCAGCGTGGGACTAGCGGGGGGGCTTCTCGATGAGCAGTTCTTC
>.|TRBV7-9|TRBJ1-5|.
CASSPQADQPQHF
TGTGCCAGCAGCCCCCAAGCAGATCAGCCCCAGCATTTT
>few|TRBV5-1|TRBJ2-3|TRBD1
CASSIDRAADTQYF
TGCGCCAGCAGCATCGACAGGGCCGCAGATACGCAGTATTTT
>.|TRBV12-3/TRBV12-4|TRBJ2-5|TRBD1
CASGPGTEETQYF
TGTGCCAGCGGCCCAGGGACAGAAGAGACCCAGTACTTC
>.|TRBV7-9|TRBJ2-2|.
CASSRPTGAPNTGELFF
TGTGCCAGCAGCCGACCCACGGGGGCCCCGAACACCGGGGAGCTGTTTTTT
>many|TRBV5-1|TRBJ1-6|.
CASTFESTSPLHF
TGCGCCAGCACCTTTGAGAGTACTTCACCCCTCCACTTT
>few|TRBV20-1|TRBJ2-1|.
CSAREGAESYNEQFF
TGCAGTGCTAGGGAGGGGGCAGAATCCTACAATGAGCAGTTCTTC
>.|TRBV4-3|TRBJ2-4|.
CASSPGLIHTIAKNIQYF
TGCGCCAGCAGCCCCGGACTAATCCATACCATAGCCAAAAACATTCAGTACTTC
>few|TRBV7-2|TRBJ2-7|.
CASSLDAGVEQYF
TGTGCCAGCAGCTTAGACGCAGGGGTCGAGCAGTACTTC
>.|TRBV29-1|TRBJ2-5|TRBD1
CSGGGDRGHQETQYF
TGCAGCGGTGGGGGGGACAGGGGACACCAAGAGACCCAGTACTTC
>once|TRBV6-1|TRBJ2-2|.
CASKYTNTGELFF
TGTGCCAGCAAGTACACGAACACCGGGGAGCTGTTTTTT
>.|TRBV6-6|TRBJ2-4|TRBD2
CASRQPLGEGNIQYF
TGTGCCAGCAGACAACCCCTTGGGGAGGGAAACATTCAGTACTTC
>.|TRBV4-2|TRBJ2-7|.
CASSQDQLSSYEQYF
TGTGCCAGCAGCCAAGATCAACTGAGCTCCTACGAGCAGTACTTC
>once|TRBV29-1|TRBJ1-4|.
CSEGGSRNAKLFF
TGCAGCGAGGGCGGCAGCCGGAATGCAAAACTGTTTTTT
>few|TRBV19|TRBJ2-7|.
CASSIASSYEQYF
TGTGCCAGTAGTATCGCGTCTTCCTACGAGCAGTACTTC
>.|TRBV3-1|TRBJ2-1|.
CASSQADSGEQFF
TGTGCCAGCAGCCAGGCGGACTCGGGTGAGCAGTTCTTC
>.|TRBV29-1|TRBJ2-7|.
CSVESTSLHEQYF
TGCAGCGTTGAGTCCACCTCGCTCCACGAGCAGTACTTC
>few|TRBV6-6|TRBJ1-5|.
CASSYAGAQPQHF
TGTGCCAGCAGTTACGCAGGGGCTCAGCCCCAGCATTTT
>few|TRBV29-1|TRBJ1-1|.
CSVESRASNTEAFF
TGCAGCGTTGAAAGCAGGGCGTCGAACACTGAAGCTTTCTTT